This T cell receptor beta chain is drawn from a study of identical twins. The CDR3 has 12 residues. Per the germline V gene, CDR1 is LGHDT and CDR2 is YNNKEL (reference sequence). V was pared by 3 bases and J by 7 bases, with 10 bases between. TCRdb fed the 5' RACE reads into MiXCR, producing one record per CDR3 protein. The data hold some 500,000 distinct CDR3 sequences, with approximately 14% observed a single time. The data were also submitted as part of a second study, on yellow fever vaccine responses in identical twins.

The clonotype comes from a woman between 18 and 29 years old in good health. The specimen was CD4+ T cells sorted from blood. The chain is built from TRBV3-1 and TRBJ2-7; D is possibly TRBD1 (5 bases). The chain's CDR3 is CASSQPKGEQYF. The CDR3 coding sequence is TGTGCCAGCAGCCAGCCTAAGGGGGAGCAGTACTTC.